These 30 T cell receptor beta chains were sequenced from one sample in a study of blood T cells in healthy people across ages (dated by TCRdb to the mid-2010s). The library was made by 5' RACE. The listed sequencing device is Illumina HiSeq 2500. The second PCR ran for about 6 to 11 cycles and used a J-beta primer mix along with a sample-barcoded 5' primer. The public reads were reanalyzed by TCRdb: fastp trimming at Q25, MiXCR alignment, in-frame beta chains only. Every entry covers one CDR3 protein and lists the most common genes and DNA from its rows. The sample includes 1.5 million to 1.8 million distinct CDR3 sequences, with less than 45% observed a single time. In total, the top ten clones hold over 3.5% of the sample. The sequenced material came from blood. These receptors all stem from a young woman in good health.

CDR3 sequence reads: CSASVGLASTYNEQYF. The CDR3, as DNA: TGCAGTGCTAGCGTCGGACTAGCGAGCACATACAATGAGCAGTACTTC. The chain combines TRBV20-1 with TRBJ2-1, with 9 bases identical to TRBD2. The DNA end is more similar to TRBJ2-7, so the J call may be wrong. CDR3 length: 16 amino acids. Germline CDR1 is DFQATT and CDR2 is SNEGSKA (reference sequence).

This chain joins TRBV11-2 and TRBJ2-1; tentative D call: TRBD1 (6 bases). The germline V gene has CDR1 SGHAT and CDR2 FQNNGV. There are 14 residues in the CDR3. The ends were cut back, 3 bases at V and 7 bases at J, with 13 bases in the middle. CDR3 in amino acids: CASSLGGQTNEQFF. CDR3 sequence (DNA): TGTGCCAGCAGCTTGGGTGGACAGACAAATGAGCAGTTCTTC.

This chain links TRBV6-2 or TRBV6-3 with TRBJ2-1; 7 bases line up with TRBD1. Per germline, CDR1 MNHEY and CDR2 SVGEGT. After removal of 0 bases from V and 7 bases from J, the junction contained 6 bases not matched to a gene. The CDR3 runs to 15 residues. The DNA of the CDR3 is TGTGCCAGCAGTTACTCCCCCTCGACAGGGAATGAGCAGTTCTTC. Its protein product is CASSYSPSTGNEQFF.

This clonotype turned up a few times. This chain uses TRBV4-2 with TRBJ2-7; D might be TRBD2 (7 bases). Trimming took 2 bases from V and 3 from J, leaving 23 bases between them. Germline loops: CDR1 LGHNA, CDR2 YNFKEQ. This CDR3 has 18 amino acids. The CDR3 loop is CASSQRSSKWEGDYEQYF. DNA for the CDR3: TGTGCCAGCAGCCAAAGATCTTCGAAGTGGGAGGGGGACTACGAGCAGTACTTC.

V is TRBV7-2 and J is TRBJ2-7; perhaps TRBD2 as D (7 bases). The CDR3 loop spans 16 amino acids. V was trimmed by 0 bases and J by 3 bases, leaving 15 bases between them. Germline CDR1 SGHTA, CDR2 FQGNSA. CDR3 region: CASSLAWGGSSYEQYF. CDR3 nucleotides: TGTGCCAGCAGCTTAGCATGGGGGGGCTCTAGCTACGAGCAGTACTTC. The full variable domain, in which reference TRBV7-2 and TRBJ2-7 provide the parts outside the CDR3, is GAGVSQSPSNKVTEKGKDVELRCDPISGHTALYWYRQSLGQGLEFLIYFQGNSAPDKSGLPSDRFSAERTGGSVSTLTIQRTQQEDSAVYLCASSLAWGGSSYEQYFGPGTRLTVT.

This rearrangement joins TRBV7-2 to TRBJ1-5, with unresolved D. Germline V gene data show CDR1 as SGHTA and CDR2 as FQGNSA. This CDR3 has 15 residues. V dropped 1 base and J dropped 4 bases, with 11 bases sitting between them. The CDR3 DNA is TGTGCCAGCAGCTTAGATAGGGCAGCAAATCAGCCCCAGCATTTT. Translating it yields CASSLDRAANQPQHF.

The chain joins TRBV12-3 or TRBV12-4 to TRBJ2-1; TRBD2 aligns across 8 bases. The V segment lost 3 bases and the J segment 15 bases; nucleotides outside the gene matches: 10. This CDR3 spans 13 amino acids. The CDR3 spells CASSFRTAGGGFF. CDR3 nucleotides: TGTGCCAGCAGTTTCCGTACGGCGGGAGGAGGGTTCTTC.

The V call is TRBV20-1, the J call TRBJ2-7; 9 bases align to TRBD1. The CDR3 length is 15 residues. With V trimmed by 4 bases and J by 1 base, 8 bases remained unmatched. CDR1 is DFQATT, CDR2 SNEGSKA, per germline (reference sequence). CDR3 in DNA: TGCAGTGCTACCTTCCCCGGGACAGGGTCCTACGAGCAGTACTTC. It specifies CSATFPGTGSYEQYF.

The CDR3 sequence is CASSLRQGRAMNTEAFF. CDR3 DNA: TGTGCCAGCAGCTTACGACAGGGGAGGGCCATGAACACTGAAGCTTTCTTT. This chain uses TRBV7-6 with TRBJ1-1; 8 nucleotides agree with TRBD1. Germline trimming cut 2 bases from V and 0 bases from J; bases unmatched to any gene: 8. CDR1 is SGHVS and CDR2 is FNYEAQ in the germline V gene. There are 17 residues in the CDR3.

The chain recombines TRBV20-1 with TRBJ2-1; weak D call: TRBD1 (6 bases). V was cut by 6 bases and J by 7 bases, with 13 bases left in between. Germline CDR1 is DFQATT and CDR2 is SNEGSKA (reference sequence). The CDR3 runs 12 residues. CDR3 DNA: TGCAGTGCGCAGGGGATGAATAATGAGCAGTTCTTC. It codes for CSAQGMNNEQFF.

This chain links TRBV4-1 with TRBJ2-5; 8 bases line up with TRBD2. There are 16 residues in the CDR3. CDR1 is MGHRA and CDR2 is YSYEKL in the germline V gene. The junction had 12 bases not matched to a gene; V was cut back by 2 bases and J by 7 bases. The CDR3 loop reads CASSQIPRGGSGTQYF. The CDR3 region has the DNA TGCGCCAGCAGCCAAATACCTCGCGGGGGGTCGGGGACCCAGTACTTC.

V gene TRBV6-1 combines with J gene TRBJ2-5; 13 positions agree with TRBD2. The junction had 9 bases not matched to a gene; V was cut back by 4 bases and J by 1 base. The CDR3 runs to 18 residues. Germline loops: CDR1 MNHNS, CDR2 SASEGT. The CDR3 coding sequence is TGTGCCAGCAGTGCCGGACTAGCGGGAGTTTCTTTCCAAGAGACCCAGTACTTC. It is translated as CASSAGLAGVSFQETQYF.

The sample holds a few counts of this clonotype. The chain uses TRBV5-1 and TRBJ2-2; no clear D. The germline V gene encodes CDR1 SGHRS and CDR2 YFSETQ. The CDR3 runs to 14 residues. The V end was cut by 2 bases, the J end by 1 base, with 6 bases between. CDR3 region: CASSFRQNTGELFF. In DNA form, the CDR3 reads TGCGCCAGCAGCTTTAGGCAGAACACCGGGGAGCTGTTTTTT.

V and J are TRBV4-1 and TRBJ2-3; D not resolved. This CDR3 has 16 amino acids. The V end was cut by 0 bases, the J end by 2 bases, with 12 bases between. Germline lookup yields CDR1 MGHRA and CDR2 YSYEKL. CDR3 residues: CASSQEDTWHTDTQYF. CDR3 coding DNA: TGCGCCAGCAGCCAAGAAGACACCTGGCACACAGATACGCAGTATTTT.

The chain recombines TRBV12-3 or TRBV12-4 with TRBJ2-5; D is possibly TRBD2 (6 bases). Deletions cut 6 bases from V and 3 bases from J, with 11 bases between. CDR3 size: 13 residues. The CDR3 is CASSRLVEETQYF. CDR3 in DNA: TGTGCCAGCAGCCGACTAGTCGAAGAGACCCAGTACTTC.

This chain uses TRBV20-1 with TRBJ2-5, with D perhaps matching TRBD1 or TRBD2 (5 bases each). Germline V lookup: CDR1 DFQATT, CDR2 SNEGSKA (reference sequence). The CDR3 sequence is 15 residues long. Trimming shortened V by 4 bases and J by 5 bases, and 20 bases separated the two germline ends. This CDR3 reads CSAITFGASFETQYF. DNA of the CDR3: TGCAGTGCTATTACCTTCGGGGCTAGCTTTGAGACCCAGTACTTC.

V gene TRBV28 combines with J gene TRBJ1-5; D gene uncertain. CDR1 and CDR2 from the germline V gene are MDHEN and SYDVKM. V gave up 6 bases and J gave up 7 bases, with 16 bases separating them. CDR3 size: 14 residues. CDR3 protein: CASSLLGEGQPQHF. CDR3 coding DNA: TGTGCCAGCAGCCTGCTCGGGGAGGGACAGCCCCAGCATTTT.

The CDR3 spells CASSQFKGTVNQPQHF. CDR3 in DNA: TGCGCCAGCAGCCAATTTAAGGGGACGGTAAATCAGCCCCAGCATTTT. The V and J genes are TRBV4-1 and TRBJ1-5; possibly TRBD1 for D (5 bases). Per germline, CDR1 MGHRA and CDR2 YSYEKL. The CDR3 is 16 amino acids. V lost 2 bases to trimming and J lost 4 bases, with 15 bases between them.

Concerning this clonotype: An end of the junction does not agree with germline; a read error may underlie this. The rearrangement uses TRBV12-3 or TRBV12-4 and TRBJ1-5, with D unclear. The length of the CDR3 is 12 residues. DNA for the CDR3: TGTGCCAGCAGTCAGGTGACTCAGCCCCAGCACTTT. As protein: CASSQVTQPQHF.

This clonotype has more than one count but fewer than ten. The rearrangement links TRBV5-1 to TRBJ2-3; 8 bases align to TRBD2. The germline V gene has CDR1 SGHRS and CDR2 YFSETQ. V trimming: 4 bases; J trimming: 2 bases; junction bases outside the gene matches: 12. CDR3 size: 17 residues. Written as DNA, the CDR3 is TGCGCCAGCAGCGCGGCCCGGGTAGCGGGAATCACAGATACGCAGTATTTT. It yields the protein CASSAARVAGITDTQYF. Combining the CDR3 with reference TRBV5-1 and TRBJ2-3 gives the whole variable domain KAGVTQTPRYLIKTRGQQVTLSCSPISGHRSVSWYQQTPGQGLQFLFEYFSETQRNKGNFPGRFSGRQFSNSRSEMNVSTLELGDSALYLCASSAARVAGITDTQYFGPGTRLTVL.

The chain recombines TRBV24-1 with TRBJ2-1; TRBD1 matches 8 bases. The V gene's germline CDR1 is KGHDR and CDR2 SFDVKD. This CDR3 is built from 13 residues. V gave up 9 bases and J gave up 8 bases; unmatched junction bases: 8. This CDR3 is CATPRTGYHEQFF. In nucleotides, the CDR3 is TGTGCCACCCCCAGGACAGGGTACCATGAGCAGTTCTTC.

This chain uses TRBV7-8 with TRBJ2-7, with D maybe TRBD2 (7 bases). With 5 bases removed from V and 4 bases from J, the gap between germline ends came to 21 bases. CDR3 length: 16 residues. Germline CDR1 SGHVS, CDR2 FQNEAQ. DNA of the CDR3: TGTGCCAGCAGCCGTTGGACGGGGGGCGAGGGATACGAGCAGTACTTC. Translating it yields CASSRWTGGEGYEQYF.

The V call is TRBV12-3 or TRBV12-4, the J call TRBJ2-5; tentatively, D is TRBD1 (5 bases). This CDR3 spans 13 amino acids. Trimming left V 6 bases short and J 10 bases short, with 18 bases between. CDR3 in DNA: TGTGCCAGCAGCGACCCCCTCTCAGGGATCCAGTACTTC. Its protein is CASSDPLSGIQYF.

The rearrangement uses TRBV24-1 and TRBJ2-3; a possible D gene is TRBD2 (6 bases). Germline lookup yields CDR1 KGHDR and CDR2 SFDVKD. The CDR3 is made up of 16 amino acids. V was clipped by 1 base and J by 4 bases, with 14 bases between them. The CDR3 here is CATSDFTGVGADTQYF. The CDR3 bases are TGTGCCACCAGTGATTTTACGGGAGTTGGGGCAGATACGCAGTATTTT.

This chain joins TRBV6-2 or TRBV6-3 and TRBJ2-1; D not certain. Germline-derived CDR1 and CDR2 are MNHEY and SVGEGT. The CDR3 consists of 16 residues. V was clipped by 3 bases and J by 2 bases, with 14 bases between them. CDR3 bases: TGTGCCAGCAGTTATCACGCGGCCGGCCCCTACAATGAGCAGTTCTTC. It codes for CASSYHAAGPYNEQFF.

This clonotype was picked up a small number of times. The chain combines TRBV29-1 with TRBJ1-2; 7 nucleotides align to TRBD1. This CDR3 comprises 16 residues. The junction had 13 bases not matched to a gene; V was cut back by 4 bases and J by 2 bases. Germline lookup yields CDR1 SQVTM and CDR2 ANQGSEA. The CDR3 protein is CSVVHPLYRGNYGYTF. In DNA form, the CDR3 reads TGCAGCGTTGTCCACCCTCTCTACAGGGGCAACTATGGCTACACCTTC.

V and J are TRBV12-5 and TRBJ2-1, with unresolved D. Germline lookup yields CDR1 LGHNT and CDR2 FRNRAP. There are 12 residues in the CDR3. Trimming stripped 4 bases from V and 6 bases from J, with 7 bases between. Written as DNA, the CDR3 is TGTGCTAGTGGTTCCCCCTGCAATGAGCAGTTCTTC. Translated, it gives CASGSPCNEQFF.

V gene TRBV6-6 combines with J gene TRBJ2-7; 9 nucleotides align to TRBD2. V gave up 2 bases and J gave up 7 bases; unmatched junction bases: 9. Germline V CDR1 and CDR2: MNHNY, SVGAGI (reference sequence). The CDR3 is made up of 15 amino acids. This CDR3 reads CASSYMRGGLDEQYF. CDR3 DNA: TGTGCCAGCAGTTACATGCGGGGGGGGTTGGATGAGCAGTACTTC.

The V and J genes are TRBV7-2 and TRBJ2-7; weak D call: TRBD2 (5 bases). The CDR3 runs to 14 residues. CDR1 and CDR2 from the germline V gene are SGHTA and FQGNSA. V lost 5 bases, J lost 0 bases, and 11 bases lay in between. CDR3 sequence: CASSPAASSYEQYF. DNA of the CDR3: TGTGCCAGCAGCCCAGCGGCAAGCTCCTACGAGCAGTACTTC.

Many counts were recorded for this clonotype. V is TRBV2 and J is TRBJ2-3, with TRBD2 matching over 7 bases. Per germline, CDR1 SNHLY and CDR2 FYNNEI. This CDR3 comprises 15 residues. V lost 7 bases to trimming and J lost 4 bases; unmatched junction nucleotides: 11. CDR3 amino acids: CASNPGQGGADTQYF. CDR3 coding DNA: TGTGCCAGCAATCCCGGCCAGGGAGGGGCAGATACGCAGTATTTT.